The present entry profiles one T cell receptor (beta chain) with its context. Antigen specificity is unknown. This record belongs to a study of T cells expressing NK-cell markers. Across the study: Just one sequenced donor of eight was HCMV-seronegative, while seven were seropositive.

General observations from the study: For about six donors, the dominant NKG2C+ clonotypes made up about 1.0-7.5% of their CD8+ T cells. Leadership of the CD3+CD56-NKG2C+ fraction also belonged to these clonotypes in a handful of donors.

Researchers built TCR beta cDNA using 5'RACE template switching with UMIs. From the 5' RACE reads, TCRdb lists one entry per CDR3 protein and no DNA. This sample lists 350,000 to 450,000 distinct CDR3 sequences; its ten largest clones have about 5.2%. The germline CDR1 and CDR2 sequences are SQVTM and ANQGSEA. The CDR3 is made up of 13 amino acids. This chain links TRBV29-1 with TRBJ1-5. Sequences were obtained from blood T cells: a sorted CD56 or NKG2C T cell subset, CD4+ or CD8+ T cells, or bulk PBMC T cells (not recorded which). The receptor was isolated from a man aged 18-69 years in good health. CDR3 sequence reads: CSVGGTASQPQHF.